This T cell receptor beta chain emerged from a study of early T cells in non-severe SARS-CoV-2 infection. TCRdb recomputed calls from the 5' RACE reads with MiXCR, one row per CDR3 protein. This repertoire shows 70,000 to 90,000 distinct CDR3 sequences, around 15% found once; its top ten account for around 12%. This clonotype was counted a few times. Trimming cost V 0 bases and J 7 bases, with 12 bases left between them. Germline V gene data show CDR1 as SGHAT and CDR2 as FQNNGV. CDR3 size: 14 residues. The TCR sequence derives from an adult who was a healthcare worker with PCR-confirmed SARS-CoV-2 infection or an uninfected control (not recorded which). Sequenced sample: whole blood. The chain uses TRBV11-2 and TRBJ1-2; a possible D gene is TRBD1 (5 bases). The CDR3 region has the DNA TGTGCCAGCAGCTTAGATGGACATAACACTGGCTACACCTTC. Translated: CASSLDGHNTGYTF.